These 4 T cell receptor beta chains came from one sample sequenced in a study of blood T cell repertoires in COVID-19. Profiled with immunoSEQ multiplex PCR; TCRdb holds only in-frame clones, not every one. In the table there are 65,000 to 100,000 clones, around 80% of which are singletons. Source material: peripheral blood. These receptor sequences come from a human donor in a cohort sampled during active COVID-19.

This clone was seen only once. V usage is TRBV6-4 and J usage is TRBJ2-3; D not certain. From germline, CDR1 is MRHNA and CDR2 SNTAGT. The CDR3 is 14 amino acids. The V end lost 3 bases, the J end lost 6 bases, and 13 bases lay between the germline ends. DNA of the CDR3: TGTGCCAGCAGTGAAGGTTGGGCCACCGATACGCAGTATTTT. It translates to CASSEGWATDTQYF.

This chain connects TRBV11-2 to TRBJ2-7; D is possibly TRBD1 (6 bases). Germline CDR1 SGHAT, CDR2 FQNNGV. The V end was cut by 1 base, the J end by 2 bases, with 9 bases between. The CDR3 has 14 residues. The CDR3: CASSLAQGPYEQYF. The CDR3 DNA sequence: TGTGCCAGCAGCTTAGCCCAGGGGCCCTACGAGCAGTACTTC.

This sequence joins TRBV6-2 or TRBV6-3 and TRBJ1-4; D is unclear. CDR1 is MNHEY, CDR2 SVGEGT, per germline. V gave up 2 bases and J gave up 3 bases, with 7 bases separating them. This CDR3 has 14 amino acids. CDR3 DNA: TGTGCCAGCAGTTACGCGGCGGCTAATGAAAAACTGTTTTTT. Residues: CASSYAAANEKLFF.

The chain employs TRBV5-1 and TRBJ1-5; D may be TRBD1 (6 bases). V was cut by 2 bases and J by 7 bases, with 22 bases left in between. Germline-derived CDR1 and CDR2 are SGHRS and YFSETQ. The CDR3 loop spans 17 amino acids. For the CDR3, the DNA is TGCGCCAGCAGCTTTTACAGGGCCAAGTCCCTAAAGCAGCCCCAGCATTTT. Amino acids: CASSFYRAKSLKQPQHF. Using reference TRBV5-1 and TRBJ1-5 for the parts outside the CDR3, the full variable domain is KAGVTQTPRYLIKTRGQQVTLSCSPISGHRSVSWYQQTPGQGLQFLFEYFSETQRNKGNFPGRFSGRQFSNSRSEMNVSTLELGDSALYLCASSFYRAKSLKQPQHFGDGTRLSIL.